This T cell receptor (beta chain) emerged from a study of STAT5B mutations in CD4+ large granular lymphocyte leukemia. Assay used: immunoSEQ multiplex PCR; TCRdb lists only in-frame clones, some missing. The table shows more than 45,000 clones, with roughly 72% occurring only once. The CDR3 contains 13 residues. Trimming took off 3 bases at V and 1 base at J, with 6 bases between the two ends. The germline gives CDR1 LGHNT, CDR2 FRNRAP. This chain joins TRBV12-5 and TRBJ2-5; the D gene is possibly TRBD1 (5 bases). This clonotype originated in a human donor in good health. The specimen was CD4+ T cells from blood buffy coats. In DNA, the CDR3 is TGTGCTAGTGGTTTAGGGGTCCAAGAGACCCAGTACTTC. Its translation: CASGLGVQETQYF.